This TCR beta chain came from a study of blood T cell repertoires in COVID-19. Looking at the study overall: Samples came from the United States, Italy and Spain, spanning acute and convalescent COVID-19.

This CDR3 comprises 15 residues. Germline CDR1 and CDR2: GTSNPN and SVGIG (reference sequence). Trimming took 0 bases from V and 5 from J, leaving 14 bases between them. In the study's own analysis: Estimates of nucleated cell counts were drawn from the amplification of reference gene primers. Clones were sequenced by immunoSEQ multiplex PCR, and TCRdb holds only the in-frame ones, with some missing. V and J calls and clone size are as listed in that table; D and trimming were resolved from the DNA. The sample has 140,000 to 150,000 clones, more than 75% seen once. This rearrangement joins TRBV30 to TRBJ1-5; D is perhaps TRBD1 (6 bases). The TCR sequence derives from a man in his 60s who had recovered from COVID-19. Sequencing was carried out using PBMCs or T cells enriched from blood (not recorded which). The CDR3 region is CAWSVGTGIDQPQHF. CDR3 nucleotide sequence: TGTGCCTGGAGTGTAGGTACAGGGATTGATCAGCCCCAGCATTTT.